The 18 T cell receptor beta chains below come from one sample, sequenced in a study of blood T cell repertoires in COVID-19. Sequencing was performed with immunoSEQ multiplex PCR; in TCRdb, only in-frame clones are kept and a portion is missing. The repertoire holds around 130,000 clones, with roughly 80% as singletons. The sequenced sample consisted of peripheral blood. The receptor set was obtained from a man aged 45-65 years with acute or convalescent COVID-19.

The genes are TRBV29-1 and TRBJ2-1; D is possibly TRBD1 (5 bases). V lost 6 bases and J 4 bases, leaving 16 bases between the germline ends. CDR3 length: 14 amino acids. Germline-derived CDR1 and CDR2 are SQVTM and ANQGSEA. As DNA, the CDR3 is TGCAGCGTAGTCCTGGACACCCCTTACAATGAGCAGTTCTTC. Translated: CSVVLDTPYNEQFF.

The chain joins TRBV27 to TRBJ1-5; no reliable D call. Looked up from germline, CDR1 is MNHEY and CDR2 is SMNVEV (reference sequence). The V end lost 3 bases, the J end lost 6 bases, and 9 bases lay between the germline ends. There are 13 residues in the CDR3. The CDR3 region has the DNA TGTGCCAGCAGTTTCCGGGGTCCTCAGCCCCAGCATTTT. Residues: CASSFRGPQPQHF.

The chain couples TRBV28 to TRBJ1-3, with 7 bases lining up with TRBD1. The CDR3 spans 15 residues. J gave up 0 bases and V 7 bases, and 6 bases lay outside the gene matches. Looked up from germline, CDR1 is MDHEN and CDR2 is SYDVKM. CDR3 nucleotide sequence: TGTGCCAGCACCTTACAGGGGACCTCTGGAAACACCATATATTTT. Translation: CASTLQGTSGNTIYF.

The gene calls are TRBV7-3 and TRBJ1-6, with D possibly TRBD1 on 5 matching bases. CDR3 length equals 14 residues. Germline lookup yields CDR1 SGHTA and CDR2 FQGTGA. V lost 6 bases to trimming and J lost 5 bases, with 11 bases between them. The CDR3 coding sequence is TGTGCCAGCAGTTTCGACAGCGATAATTCACCCCTCCACTTT. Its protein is CASSFDSDNSPLHF. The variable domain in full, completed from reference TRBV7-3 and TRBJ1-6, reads GAGVSQTPSNKVTEKGKYVELRCDPISGHTALYWYRQSLGQGPEFLIYFQGTGAADDSGLPNDRFFAVRPEGSVSTLKIQRTERGDSAVYLCASSFDSDNSPLHFGNGTRLTVT.

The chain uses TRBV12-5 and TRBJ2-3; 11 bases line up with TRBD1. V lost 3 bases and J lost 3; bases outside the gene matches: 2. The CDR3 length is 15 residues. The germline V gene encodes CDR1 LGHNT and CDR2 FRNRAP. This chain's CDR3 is CASGLGTGGTDTQYF. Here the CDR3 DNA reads TGTGCTAGTGGTTTAGGGACAGGGGGGACAGATACGCAGTATTTT.

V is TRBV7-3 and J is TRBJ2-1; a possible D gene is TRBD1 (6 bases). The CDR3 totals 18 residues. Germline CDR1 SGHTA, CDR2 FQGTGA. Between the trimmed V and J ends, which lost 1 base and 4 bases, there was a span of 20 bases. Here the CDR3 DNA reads TGTGCCAGCAGCTTAATCAGCCAGGGGATTGCTGCGTACAATGAGCAGTTCTTC. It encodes CASSLISQGIAAYNEQFF.

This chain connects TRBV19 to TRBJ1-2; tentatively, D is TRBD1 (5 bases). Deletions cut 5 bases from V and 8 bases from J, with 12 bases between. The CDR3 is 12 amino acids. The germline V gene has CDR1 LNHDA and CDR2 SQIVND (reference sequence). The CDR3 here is CASSFAGGGYTF. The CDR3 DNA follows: TGTGCCAGTAGTTTTGCGGGGGGAGGCTACACCTTC.

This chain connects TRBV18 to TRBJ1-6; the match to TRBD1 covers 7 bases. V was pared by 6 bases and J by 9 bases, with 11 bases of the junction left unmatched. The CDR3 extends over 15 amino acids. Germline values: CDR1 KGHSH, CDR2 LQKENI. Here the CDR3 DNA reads TGTGCCAGCTCCCTAGAACAGGGGTCTAGTTCACCCCTCCACTTT. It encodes CASSLEQGSSSPLHF.

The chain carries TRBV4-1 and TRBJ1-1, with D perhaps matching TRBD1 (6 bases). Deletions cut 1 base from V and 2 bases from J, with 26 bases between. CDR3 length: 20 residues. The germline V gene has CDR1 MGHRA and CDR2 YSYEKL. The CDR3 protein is CASSQGRVGVGGAENTEAFF. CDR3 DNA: TGCGCCAGCAGCCAAGGGAGGGTTGGCGTGGGGGGGGCCGAAAACACTGAAGCTTTCTTT.

CDR3 nucleotides: TGTGCCACCGCCGGGGGTTGGAAGACAGATACGCAGTATTTT. Encoded protein: CATAGGWKTDTQYF. The chain is built from TRBV3-1 (or the pseudogene TRBV3-2) and TRBJ2-3; TRBD2 might be the D (6 bases). The CDR3 has 14 amino acids. CDR1 is LGHDT and CDR2 is YNNKEL in the germline V gene (reference sequence). The germline V and J ends were trimmed by 10 bases and 3 bases, with 17 bases remaining between them.

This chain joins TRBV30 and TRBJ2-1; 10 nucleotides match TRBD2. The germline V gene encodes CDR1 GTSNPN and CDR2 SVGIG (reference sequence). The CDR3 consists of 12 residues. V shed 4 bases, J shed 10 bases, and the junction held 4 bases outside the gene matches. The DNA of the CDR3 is TGTGCCTGGAACAGCGGGGGGGGAGAGCAGTTCTTC. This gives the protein CAWNSGGGEQFF. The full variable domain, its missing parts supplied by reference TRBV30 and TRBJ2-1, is SQTIHQWPATLVQPVGSPLSLECTVEGTSNPNLYWYRQAAGRGLQLLFYSVGIGQISSEVPQNLSASRPQDRQFILSSKKLLLSDSGFYLCAWNSGGGEQFFGPGTRLTVL.

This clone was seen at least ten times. Here the CDR3 DNA reads TGTGCCATCAGTGGCCCCTCCGCTAGCGGGGGGCCGGAGACCCAGTACTTC. Protein sequence: CAISGPSASGGPETQYF. The chain combines TRBV10-3 with TRBJ2-5, with 11 bases matching TRBD2. The J segment lost 5 bases and the V segment lost 4 bases, leaving 12 bases of the junction unmatched. The germline CDR1 and CDR2 sequences are ENHRY and SYGVKD. This CDR3 is built from 17 residues.

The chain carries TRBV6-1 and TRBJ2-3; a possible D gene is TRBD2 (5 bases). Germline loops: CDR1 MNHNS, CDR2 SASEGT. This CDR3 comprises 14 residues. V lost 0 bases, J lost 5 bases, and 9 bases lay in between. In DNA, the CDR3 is TGTGCCAGCAGTGAAGCGATTCGGGGAGATACGCAGTATTTT. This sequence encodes CASSEAIRGDTQYF.

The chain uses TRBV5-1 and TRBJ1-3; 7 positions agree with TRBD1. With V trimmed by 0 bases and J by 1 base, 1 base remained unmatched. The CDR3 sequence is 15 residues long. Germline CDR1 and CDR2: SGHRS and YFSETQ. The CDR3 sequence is CASSLVGQSGNTIYF. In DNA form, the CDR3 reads TGCGCCAGCAGCTTGGTGGGACAGTCTGGAAACACCATATATTTT.

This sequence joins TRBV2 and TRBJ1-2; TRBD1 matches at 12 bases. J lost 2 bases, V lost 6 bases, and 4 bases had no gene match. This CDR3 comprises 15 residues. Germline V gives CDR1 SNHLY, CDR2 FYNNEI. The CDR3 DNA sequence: TGTGCCAGCAGCGCCGGGACAGGGGGCAACTATGGCTACACCTTC. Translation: CASSAGTGGNYGYTF.

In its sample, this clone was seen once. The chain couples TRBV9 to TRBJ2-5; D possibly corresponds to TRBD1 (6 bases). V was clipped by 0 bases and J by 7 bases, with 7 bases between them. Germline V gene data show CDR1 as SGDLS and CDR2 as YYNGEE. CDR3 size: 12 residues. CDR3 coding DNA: TGTGCCAGCAGCGTAGAAGGGGGGACCCAGTACTTC. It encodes CASSVEGGTQYF. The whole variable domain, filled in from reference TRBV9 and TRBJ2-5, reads DSGVTQTPKHLITATGQRVTLRCSPRSGDLSVYWYQQSLDQGLQFLIQYYNGEERAKGNILERFSAQQFPDLHSELNLSSLELGDSALYFCASSVEGGTQYFGPGTRLLVL.

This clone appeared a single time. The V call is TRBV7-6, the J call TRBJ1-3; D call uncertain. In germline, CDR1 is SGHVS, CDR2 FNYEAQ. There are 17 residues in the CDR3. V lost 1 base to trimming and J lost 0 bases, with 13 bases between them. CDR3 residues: CASSLGSPWSSGNTIYF. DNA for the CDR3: TGTGCCAGCAGCTTAGGGTCTCCATGGAGCTCTGGAAACACCATATATTTT.

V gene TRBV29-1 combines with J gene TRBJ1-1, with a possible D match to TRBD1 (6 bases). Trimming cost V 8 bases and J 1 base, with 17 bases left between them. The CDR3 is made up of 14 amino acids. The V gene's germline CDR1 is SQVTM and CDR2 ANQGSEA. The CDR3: CSSTLGHANTEAFF. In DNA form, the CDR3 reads TGCAGCTCCACCCTGGGACACGCGAACACTGAAGCTTTCTTT.